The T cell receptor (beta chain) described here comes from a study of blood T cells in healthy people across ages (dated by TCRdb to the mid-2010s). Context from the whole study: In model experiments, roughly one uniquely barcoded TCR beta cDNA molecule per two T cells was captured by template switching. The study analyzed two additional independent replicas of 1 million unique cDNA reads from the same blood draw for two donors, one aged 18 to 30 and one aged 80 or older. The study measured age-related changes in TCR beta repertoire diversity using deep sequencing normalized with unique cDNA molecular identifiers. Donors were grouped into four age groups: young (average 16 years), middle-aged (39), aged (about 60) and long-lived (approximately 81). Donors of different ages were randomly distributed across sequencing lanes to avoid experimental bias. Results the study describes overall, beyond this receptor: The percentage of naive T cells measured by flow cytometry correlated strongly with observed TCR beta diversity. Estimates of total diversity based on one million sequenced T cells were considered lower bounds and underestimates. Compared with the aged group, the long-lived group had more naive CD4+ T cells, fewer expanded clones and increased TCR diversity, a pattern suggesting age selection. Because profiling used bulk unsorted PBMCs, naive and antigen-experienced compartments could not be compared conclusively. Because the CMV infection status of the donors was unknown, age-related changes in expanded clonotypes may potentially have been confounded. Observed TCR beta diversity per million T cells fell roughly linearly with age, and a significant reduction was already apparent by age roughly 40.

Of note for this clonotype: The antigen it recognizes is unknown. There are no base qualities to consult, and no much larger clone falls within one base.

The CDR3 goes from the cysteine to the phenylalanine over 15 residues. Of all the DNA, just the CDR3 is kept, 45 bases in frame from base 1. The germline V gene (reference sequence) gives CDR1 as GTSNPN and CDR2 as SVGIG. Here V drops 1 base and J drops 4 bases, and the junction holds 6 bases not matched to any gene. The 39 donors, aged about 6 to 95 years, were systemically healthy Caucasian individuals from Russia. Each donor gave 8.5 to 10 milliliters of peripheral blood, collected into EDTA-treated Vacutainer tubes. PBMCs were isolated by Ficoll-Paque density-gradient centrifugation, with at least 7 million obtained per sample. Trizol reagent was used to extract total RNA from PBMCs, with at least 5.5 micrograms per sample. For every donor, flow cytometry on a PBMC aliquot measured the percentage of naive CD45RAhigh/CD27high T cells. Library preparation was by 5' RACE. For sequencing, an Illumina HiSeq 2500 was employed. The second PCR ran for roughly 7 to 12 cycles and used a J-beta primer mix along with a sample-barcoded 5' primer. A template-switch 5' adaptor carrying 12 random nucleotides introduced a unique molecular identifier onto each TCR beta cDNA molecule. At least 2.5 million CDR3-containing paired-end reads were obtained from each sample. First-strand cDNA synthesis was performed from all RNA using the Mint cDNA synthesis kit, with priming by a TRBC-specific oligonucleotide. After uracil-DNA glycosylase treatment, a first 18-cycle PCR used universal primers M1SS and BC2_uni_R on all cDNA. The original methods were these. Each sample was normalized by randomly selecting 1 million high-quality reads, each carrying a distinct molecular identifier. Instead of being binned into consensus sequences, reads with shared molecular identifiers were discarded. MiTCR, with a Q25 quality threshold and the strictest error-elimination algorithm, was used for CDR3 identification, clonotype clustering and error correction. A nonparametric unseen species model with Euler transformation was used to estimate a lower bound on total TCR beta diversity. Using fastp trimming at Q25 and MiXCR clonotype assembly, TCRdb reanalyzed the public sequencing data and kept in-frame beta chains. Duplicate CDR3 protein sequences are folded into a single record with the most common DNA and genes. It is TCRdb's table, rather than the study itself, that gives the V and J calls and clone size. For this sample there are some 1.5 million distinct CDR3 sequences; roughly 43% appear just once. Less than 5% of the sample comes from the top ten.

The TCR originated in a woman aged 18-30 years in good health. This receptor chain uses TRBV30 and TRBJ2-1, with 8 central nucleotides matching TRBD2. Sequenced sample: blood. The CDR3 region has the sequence CAWSESAGGYNEQFF. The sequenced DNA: TGTGCCTGGAGTGAATCGGCGGGGGGATACAATGAGCAGTTCTTC. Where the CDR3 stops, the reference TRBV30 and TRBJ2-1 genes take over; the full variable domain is SQTIHQWPATLVQPVGSPLSLECTVEGTSNPNLYWYRQAAGRGLQLLFYSVGIGQISSEVPQNLSASRPQDRQFILSSKKLLLSDSGFYLCAWSESAGGYNEQFFGPGTRLTVL.